These T cell receptor beta chains were read from a single sample in a study of shared clonotypes between healthy human individuals. Assay: immunoSEQ multiplex PCR; the TCRdb copy retains only in-frame clones and omits some. The profile shows 2,500,000 or so clones, approximately 93% of them singletons. The specimen sequenced was naive CD4+ T cells from PBMCs. The receptors stem from a man aged 18 to 30 in good health. Some clones in this sample may be carry-over from other donors' samples. CDR3s include the opening cysteine and the closing phenylalanine or tryptophan. D genes are given only for firm matches. Some rows mark clone size as missing; the rest say once, few, many or name a class of expanded clone.

j_call v_call d_call clone_size cdr3_nt cdr3_aa
TRBJ1-5 TRBV28 . once TGTGCCAGTCAGGGGTCTAACAATCAGCCCCAGCATTTT CASQGSNNQPQHF
TRBJ1-3 TRBV10-1 . . TGCGCCAGCAGTGTGAGTTCTGGAAACACCATATATTTT CASSVSSGNTIYF
TRBJ2-2 TRBV4-2 TRBD2 . TGTGCCAGCAGCCAAGAGGGACTAGCGGGAGGGCCCGTCACCGGGGAGCTGTTTTTT CASSQEGLAGGPVTGELFF
TRBJ2-1 TRBV27 . . TGTGCCCTAAACCGCGATGAGCAGTTCTTC CALNRDEQFF
TRBJ1-1 TRBV5-1 TRBD1 . TGCGCCAGCAGCTTACAGGGGACGGATGGGGCTTTCTTT CASSLQGTDGAFF
TRBJ1-1 TRBV28 . . TGTGCCACCCAGGGTAGGAACACTGAAGCTTTCTTT CATQGRNTEAFF
TRBJ2-5 TRBV7-9 TRBD2 . TGTGCCAGCAGCTCGGGACTAGGAGGTCAAGAGACCCAGTACTTC CASSSGLGGQETQYF
TRBJ2-5 TRBV2 . . TGTGCCAGCAGTCAGCAGGAGACAAAGTACTTC CASSQQETKYF
TRBJ2-2 TRBV11-2 . . TGTGCCAGCAGCTATGCGACCAGCTTCAACGGGGAGCTGTTTTTT CASSYATSFNGELFF
TRBJ2-3 TRBV10-3 TRBD2 . TGTGCCATAGGGGGACTAGCGGAAAGCACAGATACGCAGTATTTT CAIGGLAESTDTQYF
TRBJ2-1 TRBV20-1 . . TGCAGTGCTAGCGTAAATGAGCAGTTCTTC CSASVNEQFF
TRBJ1-1 TRBV28 . . TGTGCCAGCAGTGGCGCCGGCAGGGGGAACACTGAAGCTTTCTTT CASSGAGRGNTEAFF
TRBJ1-2 TRBV19 . . TGTGCCAGTAGTATCGGACAGAGCTATGGCTACACCTTC CASSIGQSYGYTF
TRBJ1-1 TRBV2 . few TGTGCCAGCACTGTAGGCAGGGCTAACACTGAAGCTTTCTTT CASTVGRANTEAFF
TRBJ1-2 TRBV6-5 TRBD1 . TGTGCCAGCAGTACGACAGGGGGCAGGAGCTACACCTTC CASSTTGGRSYTF
TRBJ2-5 TRBV2 . . TGTGCCAGCAGCCCCACAGGGGCGGGGGAGACCCAGTACTTC CASSPTGAGETQYF
TRBJ2-2 TRBV4-2 . once TGTGCCAGCAACCAAATGGGGAGCGGGGAGCTGTTTTTT CASNQMGSGELFF
TRBJ2-1 TRBV5-1 TRBD2 once TGCGCCAGCAGCTTGGGAGGGACTAGTGTTTACAATGAGCAGTTCTTC CASSLGGTSVYNEQFF